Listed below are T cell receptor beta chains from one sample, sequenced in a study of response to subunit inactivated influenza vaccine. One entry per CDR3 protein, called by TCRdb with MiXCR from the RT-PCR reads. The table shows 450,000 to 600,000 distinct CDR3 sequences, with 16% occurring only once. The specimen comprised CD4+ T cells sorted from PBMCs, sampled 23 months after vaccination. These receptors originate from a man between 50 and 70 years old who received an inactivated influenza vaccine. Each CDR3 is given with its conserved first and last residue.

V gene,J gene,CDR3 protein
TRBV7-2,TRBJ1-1,CASRPRTVDTEAFF
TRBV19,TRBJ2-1,CASSIASGGAYNEQFF
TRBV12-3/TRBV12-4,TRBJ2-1,CASKRDSEQFF
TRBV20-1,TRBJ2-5,CSANLAPIQETQYF
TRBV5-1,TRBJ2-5,CASSLWGEAPQETQYF
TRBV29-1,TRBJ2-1,CSVKDSSLYNEQFF
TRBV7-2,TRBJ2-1,CASSLLAGGLAEQFF
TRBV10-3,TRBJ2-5,CAIRDSQSAVQETQYF
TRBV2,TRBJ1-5,CASSDGRGSGNQPQHF
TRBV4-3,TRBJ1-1,CASSQGRVAVEAFF
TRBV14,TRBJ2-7,CASSPIWGQGRGYEQYF
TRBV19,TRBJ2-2,CASSIPPVLDGTGELFF
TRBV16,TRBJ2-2,CASSRDPNTGELFF
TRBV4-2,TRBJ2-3,CASSQDLAITTDTQYF
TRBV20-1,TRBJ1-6,CSAWGQGNSPLHF
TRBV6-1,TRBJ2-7,CASSLRGEGVYEQYF
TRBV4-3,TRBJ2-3,CASSQGTSGTTDTQYF
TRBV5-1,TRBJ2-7,CASSEQSYEQYF
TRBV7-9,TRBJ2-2,CASSSLRQDPGELFF
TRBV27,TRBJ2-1,CASSLYGYEQFF
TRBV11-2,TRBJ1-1,CASSPGPVSNTEAFF
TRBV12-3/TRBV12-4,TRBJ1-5,CASSQGQGQPQHF
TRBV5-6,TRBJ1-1,CASSLVERSTEAFF
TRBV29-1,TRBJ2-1,CSVGSRDEQFF
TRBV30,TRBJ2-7,CAWRGAAFKHEQYF
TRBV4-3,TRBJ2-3,CASSRGGAVDTQYF
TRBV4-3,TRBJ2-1,CASSHTGTTYNEQFF
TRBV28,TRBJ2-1,CASSKRGPLYNEQFF
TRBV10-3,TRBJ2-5,CAISMTGQETQYF
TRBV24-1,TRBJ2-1,CATSDLQGQYNEQFF
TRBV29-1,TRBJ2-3,CSVKGRGTDTQYF
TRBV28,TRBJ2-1,CASSPGISYNEQFF
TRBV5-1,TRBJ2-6,CASSDRGSSGANVLTF
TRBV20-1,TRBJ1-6,CSASPLSGAGNSPLHF
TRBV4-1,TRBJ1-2,CASSQDNIGGYTF
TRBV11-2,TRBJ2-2,CASSPRQGWTGELFF
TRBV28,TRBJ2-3,CASSIWTGGTSTDTQYF
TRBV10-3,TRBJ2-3,CAISESSSSSTDTQYF
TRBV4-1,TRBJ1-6,CASSQGATGADYYSPLHF
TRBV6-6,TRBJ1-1,CASSYRSVEAFF
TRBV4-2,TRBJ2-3,CASSQDGRGEGTDTQYF
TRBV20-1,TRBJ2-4,CSAWGVKNIQYF
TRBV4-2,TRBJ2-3,CASSQGRTGTGPGTRTDTQYF
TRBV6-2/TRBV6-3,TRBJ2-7,CASSYSSRLFSYEQYF
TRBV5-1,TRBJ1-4,CASSSSIGTGEKLFF
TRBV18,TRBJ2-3,CASSPADTQYF
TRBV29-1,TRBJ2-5,CSAPRSGASGETQYF
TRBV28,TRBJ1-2,CASIQDNYGYTF
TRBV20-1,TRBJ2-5,CSARGTRGVGETQYF
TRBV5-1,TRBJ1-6,CASSLFVKDNSPLHF
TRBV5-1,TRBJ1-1,CASSLGDGFNTEAFF
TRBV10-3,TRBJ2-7,CAISPGSPYEQYF
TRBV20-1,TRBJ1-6,CSARAGGDTHNSPLHF
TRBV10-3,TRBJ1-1,CAISESAGITEAFF